Sequencing of this TCR beta chain was carried out in a study of T cells in Graves' hyperthyroidism and ophthalmopathy. TCR beta CDR3 region amplification was performed from RNA transcripts. During a first-round RT-PCR of the TCR CDR3, the HTBI primer set was used. Using its own MiXCR run on the multiplex PCR reads, TCRdb lists one record per CDR3 protein. The data contain roughly 500,000 distinct CDR3 sequences, about 46% of them seen just once; the ten biggest clones take up 44%. CDR3 length: 14 residues. Trimming stripped 6 bases from V and 4 bases from J, with 15 bases between. In this sample, this clonotype turned up many times.

This rearrangement joins TRBV12-3 or TRBV12-4 to TRBJ2-5; perhaps TRBD1 as D (6 bases). The sequenced sample consisted of peripheral blood or thyroid tissue (not recorded which). The TCR comes from an adult woman with Graves' disease, either hyperthyroidism or ophthalmopathy (not recorded which). The CDR3 protein is CASRPQGMGETQYF. In nucleotides, the CDR3 is TGTGCCAGCAGACCCCAGGGGATGGGAGAGACCCAGTACTTC.